A single sample is the source of the 12 T cell receptor beta chains below, sequenced in a study of T-cell reconstitution after alpha-beta-depleted transplantation in children. During its preparation, the TCRbeta library received unique molecular identifiers. TCRdb processed the PCR reads anew with MiXCR; each CDR3 protein has one entry. The sample lists around 580,000 distinct CDR3 sequences, more than 20% occurring once. Sequencing used PBMCs, obtained before TCRalphabeta/CD19-depleted stem cell transplant. These receptors were taken from a boy under three years old with Wiskott-Aldrich syndrome, due to receive a stem cell transplant.

This clonotype turned up a few times. One end of the junction is discordant with germline, which a read error may explain. The rearrangement uses TRBV12-3 or TRBV12-4 and TRBJ1-1, with D possibly being TRBD1 (6 bases). The CDR3 has 12 residues. The DNA of the CDR3 is TGTGCCAGCAGCCCCCTCAGACAGGTGCTAATCTTT. Translating gives CASSPLRQVLIF.

This sequence joins TRBV13 and TRBJ2-2; D gene ambiguous. The CDR3 consists of 15 residues. Between the trimmed V and J ends, which lost 0 bases and 6 bases, there was a span of 11 bases. The V gene's germline CDR1 is PRHDT and CDR2 FYEKMQ (reference sequence). The CDR3 protein is CASSLGSHSPGELFF. CDR3 nucleotides: TGTGCCAGCAGCTTAGGTAGCCATTCTCCCGGGGAGCTGTTTTTT.

The chain couples TRBV11-2 to TRBJ2-7; TRBD1 agrees at 11 bases. Germline loops: CDR1 SGHAT, CDR2 FQNNGV. The V segment lost 3 bases and the J segment 4 bases; nucleotides outside the gene matches: 2. CDR3 length equals 14 residues. This CDR3 is CASSLDRGPYEQYF. The CDR3 nucleotides are TGTGCCAGCAGCTTGGACAGGGGGCCATACGAGCAGTACTTC.

This clonotype has a handful of counts. This sequence joins TRBV12-3 or TRBV12-4 and TRBJ2-1; D perhaps matches TRBD1 (6 bases). Trimming cost V 4 bases and J 5 bases, with 9 bases left between them. The CDR3 runs to 13 residues. CDR3 sequence: CASSWGRDNEQFF. CDR3 coding DNA: TGTGCCAGCAGTTGGGGGCGGGACAATGAGCAGTTCTTC.

This clonotype was recorded a few times. The chain carries TRBV4-2 and TRBJ2-7; 11 positions agree with TRBD2. The trim removed 3 bases at V and 3 bases at J, leaving 16 bases unmatched. CDR1 LGHNA and CDR2 YNFKEQ come from the germline V gene. The CDR3 sequence is 19 residues long. The chain's CDR3 is CASSHPETHSGRALYEQYF. The DNA of the CDR3 is TGTGCCAGCAGCCACCCAGAAACACATAGCGGGAGGGCCCTCTACGAGCAGTACTTC.

The chain links TRBV7-2 to TRBJ2-7; maybe TRBD2 (5 bases). Germline V gene sequence: CDR1 SGHTA, CDR2 FQGNSA. V shed 3 bases and J shed 2 bases, with 14 bases lying between them. The CDR3 has 15 amino acids. CDR3 nucleotides: TGTGCCAGCAGCTTTCAAGGAAAGCGGACCTACGAGCAGTACTTC. Protein sequence: CASSFQGKRTYEQYF.

The V call is TRBV20-1, the J call TRBJ2-7; D is unresolved. CDR1 is DFQATT and CDR2 is SNEGSKA in the germline V gene (reference sequence). The CDR3 runs to 10 residues. V lost 1 base, J lost 7 bases, and 5 bases lay in between. CDR3: CSARVEEQYF. The CDR3 region has the DNA TGCAGTGCTAGAGTCGAGGAGCAGTACTTC.

This clonotype turned up a few times. The V gene is TRBV5-1, the J gene TRBJ1-1, with a tentative D call TRBD1 (5 bases). Germline values: CDR1 SGHRS, CDR2 YFSETQ. The CDR3 sequence is 13 residues long. Deletions cut 3 bases from V and 1 base from J, with 7 bases between. CDR3 in DNA: TGCGCCAGCAGCTGGACACGGAACACTGAAGCTTTCTTT. It codes for CASSWTRNTEAFF.

This chain links TRBV5-1 with TRBJ2-7, with a possible D match to TRBD2 (5 bases). Per the germline V gene, CDR1 is SGHRS and CDR2 is YFSETQ. Deletions cut 2 bases from V and 2 bases from J, with 17 bases between. CDR3 length: 16 residues. The CDR3 protein is CASSFGIGAAPYEQYF. CDR3 nucleotide sequence: TGCGCCAGCAGCTTTGGCATCGGAGCGGCCCCCTACGAGCAGTACTTC. Variable domain in full (rest from reference TRBV5-1 and TRBJ2-7): KAGVTQTPRYLIKTRGQQVTLSCSPISGHRSVSWYQQTPGQGLQFLFEYFSETQRNKGNFPGRFSGRQFSNSRSEMNVSTLELGDSALYLCASSFGIGAAPYEQYFGPGTRLTVT.

The chain recombines TRBV20-1 with TRBJ2-7; 13 nucleotides line up with TRBD2. The CDR3 has 15 amino acids. The V gene end was trimmed by 4 bases and the J gene end by 6 bases; junction bases not matched to a gene: 9. The V gene's germline CDR1 is DFQATT and CDR2 SNEGSKA (reference sequence). CDR3: CSAISPGLAGSEQYF. The CDR3 coding sequence is TGCAGTGCTATTTCCCCGGGACTAGCGGGAAGCGAGCAGTACTTC.

The chain has TRBV29-1 and TRBJ2-1; no definite D call. The V end was cut by 7 bases, the J end by 4 bases, with 20 bases between. Germline values: CDR1 SQVTM, CDR2 ANQGSEA. The CDR3 is 15 residues long. CDR3 DNA: TGCAGCGCAACCAATCCTGCAGTTAGGTACAATGAGCAGTTCTTC. Its protein is CSATNPAVRYNEQFF.

The gene calls are TRBV6-2 or TRBV6-3 and TRBJ2-7; D is unclear. With 0 bases removed from V and 3 bases from J, the gap between germline ends came to 9 bases. CDR1 and CDR2 from the germline V gene are MNHEY and SVGEGT. The CDR3 covers 14 residues. CDR3 bases: TGTGCCAGCAGTTACTCCCAAGGGCGCTACGAGCAGTACTTC. Protein: CASSYSQGRYEQYF.